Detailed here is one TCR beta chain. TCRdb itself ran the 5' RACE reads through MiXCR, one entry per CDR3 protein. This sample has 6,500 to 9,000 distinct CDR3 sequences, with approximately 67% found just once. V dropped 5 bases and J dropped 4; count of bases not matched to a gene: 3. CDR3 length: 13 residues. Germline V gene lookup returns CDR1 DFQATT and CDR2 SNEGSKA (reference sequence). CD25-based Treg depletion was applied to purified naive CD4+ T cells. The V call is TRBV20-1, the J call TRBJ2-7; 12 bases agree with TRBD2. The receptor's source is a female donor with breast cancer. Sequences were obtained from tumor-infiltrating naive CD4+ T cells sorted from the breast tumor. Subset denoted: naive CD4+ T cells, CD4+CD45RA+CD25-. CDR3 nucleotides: TGCAGTGCTCAGACTAGCGGGGGTTACGAGCAGTACTTC. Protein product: CSAQTSGGYEQYF.